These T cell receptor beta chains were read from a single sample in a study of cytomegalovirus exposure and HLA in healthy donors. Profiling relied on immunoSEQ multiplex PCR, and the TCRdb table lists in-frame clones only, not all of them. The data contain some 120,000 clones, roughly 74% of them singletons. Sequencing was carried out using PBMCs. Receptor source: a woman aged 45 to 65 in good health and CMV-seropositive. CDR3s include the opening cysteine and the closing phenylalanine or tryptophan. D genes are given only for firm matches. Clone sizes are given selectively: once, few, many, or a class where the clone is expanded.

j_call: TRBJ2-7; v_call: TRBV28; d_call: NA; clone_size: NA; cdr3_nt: TGTGCCAGCAGTTCAGGGGTCTTGAGCTCCTACGAGCAGTACTTC; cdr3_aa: CASSSGVLSSYEQYF
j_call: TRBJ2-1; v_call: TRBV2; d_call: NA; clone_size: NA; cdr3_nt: TGTGCCAGCAGCCAGAGGGACACTAGCTCCTACAATGAGCAGTTCTTC; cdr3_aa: CASSQRDTSSYNEQFF
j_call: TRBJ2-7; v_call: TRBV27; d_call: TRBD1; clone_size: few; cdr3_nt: TGTGCCAGCGCACGACAGGGGGACTACGAGCAGTACTTC; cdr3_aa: CASARQGDYEQYF
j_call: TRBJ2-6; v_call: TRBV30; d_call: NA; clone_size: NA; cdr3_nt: TGTGCCTGGACAACTGGGGCCAACGTCCTGACTTTC; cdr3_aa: CAWTTGANVLTF
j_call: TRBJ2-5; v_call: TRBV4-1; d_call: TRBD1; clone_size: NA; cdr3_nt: TGCGCCAGCAGCCACCTAACAGGGGCGCGCGAGACCCAGTACTTC; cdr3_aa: CASSHLTGARETQYF
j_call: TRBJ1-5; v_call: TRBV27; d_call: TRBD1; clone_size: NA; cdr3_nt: TGTGCCAGCAGTCCCAACAGGGGGGGACAGCCCCAGCATTTT; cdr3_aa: CASSPNRGGQPQHF
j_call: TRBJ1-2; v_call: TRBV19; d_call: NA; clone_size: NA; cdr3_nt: TGTGCCAGTAGTACCGACTTAGGACAGCTAGATGGCTACACCTTC; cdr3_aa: CASSTDLGQLDGYTF
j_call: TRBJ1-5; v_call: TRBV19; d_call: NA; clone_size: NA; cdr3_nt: TGTGCCAGTAGTCGGGAGACGAGCAGGGCAAGCAATCAGCCCCAGCATTTT; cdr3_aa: CASSRETSRASNQPQHF
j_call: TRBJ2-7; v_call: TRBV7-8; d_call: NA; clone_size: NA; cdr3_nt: TGTGCCAGCAGCTTAGAGACTGGGTATTACGAGCAGTACTTC; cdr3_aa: CASSLETGYYEQYF
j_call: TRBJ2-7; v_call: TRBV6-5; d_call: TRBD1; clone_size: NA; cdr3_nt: TGTGCCAGCAGTTACTCGACAGGGTGGAGGTCCTACGAGCAGTACTTC; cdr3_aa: CASSYSTGWRSYEQYF
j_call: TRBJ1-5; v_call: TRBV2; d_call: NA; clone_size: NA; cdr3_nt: TGTGCCAGCAACCCAGATAATAGCAATCAGCCCCAGCATTTT; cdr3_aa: CASNPDNSNQPQHF
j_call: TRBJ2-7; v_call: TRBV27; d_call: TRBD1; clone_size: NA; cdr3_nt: TGTGCCAGCAGTTTACTGACAGGGGGCGAGCAGTACTTC; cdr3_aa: CASSLLTGGEQYF
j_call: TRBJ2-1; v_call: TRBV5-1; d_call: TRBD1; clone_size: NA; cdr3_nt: TGCGCCAGCAGCCCCTCGACAGGGGGTAATGAGCAGTTCTTC; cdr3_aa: CASSPSTGGNEQFF
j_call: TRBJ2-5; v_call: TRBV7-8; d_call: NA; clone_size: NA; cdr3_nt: TGTGCCAGCAGCGTTGGACAGCTACCTCAAGAGACCCAGTACTTC; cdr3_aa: CASSVGQLPQETQYF
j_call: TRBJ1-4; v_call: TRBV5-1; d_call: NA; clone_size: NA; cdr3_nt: TGCGCCAGCAGCTTGAGGGGAACAGCTAATGAAAAACTGTTTTTT; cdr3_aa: CASSLRGTANEKLFF
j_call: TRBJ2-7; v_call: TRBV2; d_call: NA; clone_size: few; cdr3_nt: TGTGCCAGCCTGACGGGTGCCTACGAGCAGTACTTC; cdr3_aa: CASLTGAYEQYF
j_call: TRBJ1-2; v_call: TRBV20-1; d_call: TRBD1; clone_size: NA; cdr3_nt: TGCAGTGCTATAGACAGGGGAGGCTACACCTTC; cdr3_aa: CSAIDRGGYTF
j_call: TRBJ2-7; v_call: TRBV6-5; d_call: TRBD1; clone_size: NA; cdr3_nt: TGTGCCAGCAGTCACACAGGGGGTAGCTCCTACGAGCAGTACTTC; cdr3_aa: CASSHTGGSSYEQYF
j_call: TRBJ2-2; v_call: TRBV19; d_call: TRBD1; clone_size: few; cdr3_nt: TGTGCCAGTACCTACCAGGGACAGGGCTCCGGGGAGCTGTTTTTT; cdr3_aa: CASTYQGQGSGELFF
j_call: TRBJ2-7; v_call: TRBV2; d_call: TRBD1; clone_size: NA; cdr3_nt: TGTGCCAGCACCTTGACAGGGAGCGGCGAGCAGTACTTC; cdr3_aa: CASTLTGSGEQYF
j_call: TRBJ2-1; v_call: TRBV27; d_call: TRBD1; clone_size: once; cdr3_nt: TGTGCCAGCAGTCGTCGCTCCCTCGACAGGGGATACAATGAGCAGTTCTTC; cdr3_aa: CASSRRSLDRGYNEQFF
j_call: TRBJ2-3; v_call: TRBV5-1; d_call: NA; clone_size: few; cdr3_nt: TGCGCCAGCAGCTTGGTGGACAGAAGCACAGATACGCAGTATTTT; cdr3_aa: CASSLVDRSTDTQYF
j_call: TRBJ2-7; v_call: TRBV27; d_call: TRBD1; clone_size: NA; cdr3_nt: TGTGCCAGCAGTTTATTACCGGGACAGACGGGCTCCTACGAGCAGTACTTC; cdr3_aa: CASSLLPGQTGSYEQYF
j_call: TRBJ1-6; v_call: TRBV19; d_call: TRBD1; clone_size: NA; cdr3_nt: TGTGCCACCATGGACAGGGGCGATAATTCACCCCTCCACTTT; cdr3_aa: CATMDRGDNSPLHF
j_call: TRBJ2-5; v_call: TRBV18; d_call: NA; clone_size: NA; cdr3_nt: TGTGCCAGCTCACCCCAGTTGGGGGGTGGTAAAGAGACCCAGTACTTC; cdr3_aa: CASSPQLGGGKETQYF
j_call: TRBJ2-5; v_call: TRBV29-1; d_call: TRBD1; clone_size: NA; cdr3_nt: TGCAGCGCCGACAGGGGCCGCGGGGAGACCCAGTACTTC; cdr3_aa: CSADRGRGETQYF